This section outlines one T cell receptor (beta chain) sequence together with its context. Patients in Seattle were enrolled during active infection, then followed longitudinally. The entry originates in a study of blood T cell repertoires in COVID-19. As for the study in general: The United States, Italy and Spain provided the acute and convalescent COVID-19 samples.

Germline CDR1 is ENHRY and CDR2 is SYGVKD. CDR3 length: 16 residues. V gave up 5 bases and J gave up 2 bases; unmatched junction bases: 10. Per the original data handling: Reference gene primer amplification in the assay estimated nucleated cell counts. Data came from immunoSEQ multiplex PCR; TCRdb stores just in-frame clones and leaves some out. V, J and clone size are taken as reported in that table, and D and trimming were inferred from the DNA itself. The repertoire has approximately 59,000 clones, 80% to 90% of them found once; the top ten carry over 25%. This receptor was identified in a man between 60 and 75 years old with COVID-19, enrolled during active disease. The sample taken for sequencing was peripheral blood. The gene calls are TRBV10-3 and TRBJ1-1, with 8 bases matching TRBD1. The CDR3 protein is CAISQGAQSGNTEAFF. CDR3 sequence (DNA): TGTGCCATCAGTCAGGGGGCTCAATCGGGCAACACTGAAGCTTTCTTT.